The rows below give T cell receptor beta chains drawn from one sample of a study of blood T cell repertoires in COVID-19. TCRdb's copy holds only in-frame clones and misses some; the assay was immunoSEQ multiplex PCR. The table shows about 120,000 clones, with about 90% occurring only once. The sequencing input was peripheral blood. These receptors originate from a woman aged 55-69 years with COVID-19, enrolled during active disease. The CDR3 runs from the conserved cysteine through the conserved F or W. Each record gives: clone size, D gene, J gene, V gene, CDR3 DNA, CDR3 protein. The D gene is left open where the match is weak. Clone size, where shown, is once, few, many, or a class for clones that have expanded.

abundance: NA; d_gene: TRBD1; j_gene: TRBJ1-4; v_gene: TRBV6-1; CDR3nt: TGTGCCAGCAGTGAGGGTACAGGGGGCGCGGAAAAACTGTTTTTT; CDR3aa: CASSEGTGGAEKLFF
abundance: once; d_gene: NA; j_gene: TRBJ1-2; v_gene: TRBV10-3; CDR3nt: TGTGCCATCAGTGAGGGGGGCGGCTATGGCTACACCTTC; CDR3aa: CAISEGGGYGYTF
abundance: NA; d_gene: TRBD1; j_gene: TRBJ2-5; v_gene: TRBV5-1; CDR3nt: TGCGCCAGCTCTTACGTAGGGACAGGCCGACAAGAGACCCAGTACTTC; CDR3aa: CASSYVGTGRQETQYF
abundance: NA; d_gene: NA; j_gene: TRBJ1-1; v_gene: TRBV7-8; CDR3nt: TGTGCCAGCAGCTTAGTCCCCCTTGAAGCTTTCTTT; CDR3aa: CASSLVPLEAFF
abundance: NA; d_gene: TRBD1; j_gene: TRBJ1-1; v_gene: TRBV7-3; CDR3nt: TGTGCCAGCAAAAGGACAGGAGTGAACACTGAAGCTTTCTTT; CDR3aa: CASKRTGVNTEAFF
abundance: NA; d_gene: NA; j_gene: TRBJ1-2; v_gene: TRBV5-8; CDR3nt: TGTGCCAGCAGCTTGGCCAACAGAGCAGACTATGGCTACACCTTC; CDR3aa: CASSLANRADYGYTF
abundance: NA; d_gene: NA; j_gene: TRBJ1-1; v_gene: TRBV28; CDR3nt: TGTGCCAGCAGTTTAGGCAGGGGAAGTGAAGCTTTCTTT; CDR3aa: CASSLGRGSEAFF
abundance: NA; d_gene: TRBD2; j_gene: TRBJ2-5; v_gene: TRBV6-5; CDR3nt: TGTGCCAGCAGTTACACTAGCGGGGGGGTTAAAGAGACCCAGTACTTC; CDR3aa: CASSYTSGGVKETQYF
abundance: few; d_gene: NA; j_gene: TRBJ1-5; v_gene: TRBV19; CDR3nt: TGTGCCAGTACCCCGGGGGACCTCGGGCAGCCCCAGCATTTT; CDR3aa: CASTPGDLGQPQHF
abundance: few; d_gene: NA; j_gene: TRBJ1-1; v_gene: TRBV11-3; CDR3nt: TGTGCCAGCAGCTTTCGGGACACTGAAGCTTTCTTT; CDR3aa: CASSFRDTEAFF
abundance: few; d_gene: NA; j_gene: TRBJ2-1; v_gene: TRBV4-3; CDR3nt: TGCGCCAGCAGCCCGGGACTCTTTACTTACAATGAGCAGTTCTTC; CDR3aa: CASSPGLFTYNEQFF
abundance: NA; d_gene: TRBD1; j_gene: TRBJ2-1; v_gene: TRBV7-7; CDR3nt: TGTGCCAGGGGGGACAGGGGGCCCGATGAGCAGTTCTTC; CDR3aa: CARGDRGPDEQFF
abundance: NA; d_gene: TRBD1; j_gene: TRBJ1-4; v_gene: TRBV5-1; CDR3nt: TGCGCCAGCAGCTCGACAGGGGGAGACGAAAAACTGTTTTTT; CDR3aa: CASSSTGGDEKLFF
abundance: NA; d_gene: TRBD1; j_gene: TRBJ1-2; v_gene: TRBV30; CDR3nt: TGTGCCAAGGGGACAGGTTCCCCCATACCCCATGGCTACACCTTC; CDR3aa: CAKGTGSPIPHGYTF
abundance: NA; d_gene: NA; j_gene: TRBJ1-6; v_gene: TRBV9; CDR3nt: TGTGCCAGCAGCGCCCCCGCGGGAGGCTCCTATAATTCACCCCTCCACTTT; CDR3aa: CASSAPAGGSYNSPLHF
abundance: NA; d_gene: NA; j_gene: TRBJ1-5; v_gene: TRBV18; CDR3nt: TGTGCCAGCTCACCCGAGCCTCGTTGGAATCAGCCCCAGCATTTT; CDR3aa: CASSPEPRWNQPQHF
abundance: few; d_gene: NA; j_gene: TRBJ1-1; v_gene: TRBV12-3/TRBV12-4; CDR3nt: TGTGCCAGCAGTTCAGGAGGGGAAGCTTTCTTT; CDR3aa: CASSSGGEAFF
abundance: NA; d_gene: TRBD1; j_gene: TRBJ2-5; v_gene: TRBV5-1; CDR3nt: TGCGCCAGCAGCATCGGGACAGGGGAGGAAGAGACCCAGTACTTC; CDR3aa: CASSIGTGEEETQYF
abundance: NA; d_gene: TRBD1; j_gene: TRBJ1-5; v_gene: TRBV2; CDR3nt: TGTGCCAGCAGTGGACAGGGGGTTCAGCCCCAGCATTTT; CDR3aa: CASSGQGVQPQHF
abundance: once; d_gene: TRBD2; j_gene: TRBJ2-5; v_gene: TRBV3-1/TRBV3-2; CDR3nt: TGTGCCAGCAGCCAAGCGGCTAGCGGGGGTTTGGAGACCCAGTACTTC; CDR3aa: CASSQAASGGLETQYF
abundance: NA; d_gene: TRBD2; j_gene: TRBJ2-3; v_gene: TRBV9; CDR3nt: TGTGCCAGCAGCGTAGGCAATAGCGGGGGGGCAGATACGCAGTATTTT; CDR3aa: CASSVGNSGGADTQYF
abundance: once; d_gene: NA; j_gene: TRBJ2-2; v_gene: TRBV6-4; CDR3nt: TGTGCCAGCTTGGCAGCGAACACCGGGGAGCTGTTTTTT; CDR3aa: CASLAANTGELFF
abundance: NA; d_gene: TRBD1; j_gene: TRBJ2-1; v_gene: TRBV6-1; CDR3nt: TGTGCCAGCAGTGAACCAGGCAGGGGGACAGACAATGAGCAGTTCTTC; CDR3aa: CASSEPGRGTDNEQFF
abundance: NA; d_gene: NA; j_gene: TRBJ2-3; v_gene: TRBV4-2; CDR3nt: TGTGCCAGCAGCCAGGCTACCGGGACACAAACCACCCAGGGGTTCACAGATACGCAGTATTTT; CDR3aa: CASSQATGTQTTQGFTDTQYF
abundance: NA; d_gene: NA; j_gene: TRBJ2-3; v_gene: TRBV11-1; CDR3nt: TGTGCCAGCAGCTTCGGTAGGAGGCGGATCACAGATACGCAGTATTTT; CDR3aa: CASSFGRRRITDTQYF
abundance: NA; d_gene: NA; j_gene: TRBJ2-5; v_gene: TRBV30; CDR3nt: TGTGCCTGGAGCGGGGGGCGGGGGACCCAGTACTTC; CDR3aa: CAWSGGRGTQYF
abundance: NA; d_gene: TRBD1; j_gene: TRBJ2-5; v_gene: TRBV12-3/TRBV12-4; CDR3nt: TGTGCCAGCAGTTTTGACAGGGACACCCAGTACTTC; CDR3aa: CASSFDRDTQYF
abundance: NA; d_gene: NA; j_gene: TRBJ1-1; v_gene: TRBV19; CDR3nt: TGTGCCAGTAGTATGTCCGGGGTTGGCACTGAAGCTTTCTTT; CDR3aa: CASSMSGVGTEAFF
abundance: NA; d_gene: TRBD2; j_gene: TRBJ2-7; v_gene: TRBV9; CDR3nt: TGTGCCAGCAGCGTTCAGCCTAGCGGGGGGCACTACGAGCAGTACTTC; CDR3aa: CASSVQPSGGHYEQYF
abundance: NA; d_gene: NA; j_gene: TRBJ1-5; v_gene: TRBV6-2/TRBV6-3; CDR3nt: TGTGCCAGCAGTTATTACAGCAGCCCAGGTCCCAATCAGCCCCAGCATTTT; CDR3aa: CASSYYSSPGPNQPQHF
abundance: NA; d_gene: NA; j_gene: TRBJ1-2; v_gene: TRBV19; CDR3nt: TGTGCCAGTAGTATAGATCCGGCGACGGGCTATGGCTACACCTTC; CDR3aa: CASSIDPATGYGYTF
abundance: NA; d_gene: TRBD1; j_gene: TRBJ2-7; v_gene: TRBV5-6; CDR3nt: TGTGCCAGCAGCTCGAATCCGGGACAGGGAAACGAGCAGTACTTC; CDR3aa: CASSSNPGQGNEQYF
abundance: NA; d_gene: TRBD2; j_gene: TRBJ2-2; v_gene: TRBV11-2; CDR3nt: TGTGCCAGCAGCTTGGGGGGGTCCGGGGAGCTGTTTTTT; CDR3aa: CASSLGGSGELFF
abundance: NA; d_gene: TRBD1; j_gene: TRBJ2-2; v_gene: TRBV5-4; CDR3nt: TGTGCCAGCAGCATGGACAGGGGCAGTATCGGGGAGCTGTTTTTT; CDR3aa: CASSMDRGSIGELFF
abundance: NA; d_gene: NA; j_gene: TRBJ1-2; v_gene: TRBV11-2; CDR3nt: TGTGCCAGCAGGGGCCGGGACACATCTGGCTACACCTTC; CDR3aa: CASRGRDTSGYTF
abundance: NA; d_gene: NA; j_gene: TRBJ2-5; v_gene: TRBV19; CDR3nt: TGTGCCAGTACCCCATCCAGGGGAAGGTTGGAGACCCAGTACTTC; CDR3aa: CASTPSRGRLETQYF
abundance: NA; d_gene: NA; j_gene: TRBJ1-4; v_gene: TRBV16; CDR3nt: TGTGCCAGCAGCCAATCGCCTGGGGGACTAGAAAAACTGTTTTTT; CDR3aa: CASSQSPGGLEKLFF
abundance: NA; d_gene: NA; j_gene: TRBJ2-7; v_gene: TRBV5-6; CDR3nt: TGTGCCAGCGGCGCAGGCCGGAGGTCTGACTACGAGCAGTACTTC; CDR3aa: CASGAGRRSDYEQYF
abundance: NA; d_gene: NA; j_gene: TRBJ2-7; v_gene: TRBV10-3; CDR3nt: TGTGCCATCAGCGTAGATCCTACCGACGAGCAGTACTTC; CDR3aa: CAISVDPTDEQYF
abundance: NA; d_gene: TRBD1; j_gene: TRBJ2-7; v_gene: TRBV6-2/TRBV6-3; CDR3nt: TGTGCCAGCAGTGGGGACAGGGGGCGTTACGAGCAGTACTTC; CDR3aa: CASSGDRGRYEQYF
abundance: NA; d_gene: TRBD1; j_gene: TRBJ1-6; v_gene: TRBV10-3; CDR3nt: TGTGCCATCAGTGAAGAAGGGACAGGGACTAATTCACCCCTCCACTTT; CDR3aa: CAISEEGTGTNSPLHF
abundance: once; d_gene: NA; j_gene: TRBJ2-7; v_gene: TRBV5-1; CDR3nt: TGCGCCAGCAGTGGGCAGGAGGGGCTGGGGCAGTACTTC; CDR3aa: CASSGQEGLGQYF
abundance: NA; d_gene: TRBD1; j_gene: TRBJ1-5; v_gene: TRBV27; CDR3nt: TGTGCCAGCAGCCGACAGGGGGCTGGCAATCAGCCCCAGCATTTT; CDR3aa: CASSRQGAGNQPQHF
abundance: NA; d_gene: NA; j_gene: TRBJ2-7; v_gene: TRBV29-1; CDR3nt: TGCAGCGTTGAGGTGAGGGGGAGCTCCTACGAGCAGTACTTC; CDR3aa: CSVEVRGSSYEQYF
abundance: NA; d_gene: TRBD2; j_gene: TRBJ2-2; v_gene: TRBV7-2; CDR3nt: TGTGCCAGCAGCTCTTTCGGGGGGGCGAACACCGGGGAGCTGTTTTTT; CDR3aa: CASSSFGGANTGELFF